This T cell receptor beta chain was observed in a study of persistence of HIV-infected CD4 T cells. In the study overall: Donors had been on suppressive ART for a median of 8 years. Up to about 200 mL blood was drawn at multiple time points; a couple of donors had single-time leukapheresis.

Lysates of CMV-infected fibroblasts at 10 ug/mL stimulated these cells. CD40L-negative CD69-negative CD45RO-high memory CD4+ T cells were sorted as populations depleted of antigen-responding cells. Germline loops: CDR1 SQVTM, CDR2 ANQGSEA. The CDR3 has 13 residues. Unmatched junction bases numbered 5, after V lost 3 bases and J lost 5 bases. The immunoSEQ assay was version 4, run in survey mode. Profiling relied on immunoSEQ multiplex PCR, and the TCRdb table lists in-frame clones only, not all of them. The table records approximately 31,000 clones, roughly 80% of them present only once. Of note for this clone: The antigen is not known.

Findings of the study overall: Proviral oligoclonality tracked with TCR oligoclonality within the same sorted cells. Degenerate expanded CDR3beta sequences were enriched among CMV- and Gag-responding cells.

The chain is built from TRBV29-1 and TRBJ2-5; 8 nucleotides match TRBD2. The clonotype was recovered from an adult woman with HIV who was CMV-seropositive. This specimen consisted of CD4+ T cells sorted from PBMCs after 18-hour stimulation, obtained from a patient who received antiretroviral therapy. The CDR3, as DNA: TGCAGCGTTGACCAGCGGGAGAGGGAGACCCAGTACTTC. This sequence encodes CSVDQRERETQYF. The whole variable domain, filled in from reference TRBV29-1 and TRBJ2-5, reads SAVISQKPSRDICQRGTSLTIQCQVDSQVTMMFWYRQQPGQSLTLIATANQGSEATYESGFVIDKFPISRPNLTFSTLTVSNMSPEDSSIYLCSVDQRERETQYFGPGTRLLVL.